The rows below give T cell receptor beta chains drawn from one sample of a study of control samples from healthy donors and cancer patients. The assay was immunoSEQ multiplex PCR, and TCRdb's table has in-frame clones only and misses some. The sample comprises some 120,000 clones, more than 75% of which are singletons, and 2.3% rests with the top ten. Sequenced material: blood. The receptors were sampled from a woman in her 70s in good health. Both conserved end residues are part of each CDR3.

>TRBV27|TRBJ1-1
CASGSGWGGTEAFF
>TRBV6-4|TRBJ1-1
CASSDSGTGIAFF
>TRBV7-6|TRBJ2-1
CASSYLAGGVYNEQFF
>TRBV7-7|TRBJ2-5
CASSLATNPGTERETQYF
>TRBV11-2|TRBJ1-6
CASSFSPQPPVHF
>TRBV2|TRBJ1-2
CASSEGARRGYTF
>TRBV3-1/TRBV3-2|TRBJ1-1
CASSQGFLQGMNTEAFF
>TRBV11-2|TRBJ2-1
CASSLGQNNEQFF
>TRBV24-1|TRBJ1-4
CATSDPRDNLGEKLFF
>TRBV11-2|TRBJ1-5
CASSPGLEGGQPQHF
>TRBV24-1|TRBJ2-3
CATSGKGLAGTTDTQYF
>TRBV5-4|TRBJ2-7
CASSLDSNEQYF
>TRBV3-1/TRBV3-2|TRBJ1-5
CASSQDSVPGQPQHF
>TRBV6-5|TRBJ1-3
CASIPGHSRSTIYF
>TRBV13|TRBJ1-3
CASSFGRAGNTIYF
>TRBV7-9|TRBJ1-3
CASSSAPDLTNSGNTIYF
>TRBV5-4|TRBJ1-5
CASSLSSEDSNQPQHF
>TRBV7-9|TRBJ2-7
CASSHGHGTINEQYF
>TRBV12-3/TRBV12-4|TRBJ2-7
CASRTGRGEQYF
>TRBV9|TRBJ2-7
CASSSGGQGSYEQYF
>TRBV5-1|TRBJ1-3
CASRGGGAGNTIYF
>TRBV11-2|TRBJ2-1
CASSPALRHDEQFF
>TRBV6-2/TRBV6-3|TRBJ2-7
CASSYGGTGNNEQYF
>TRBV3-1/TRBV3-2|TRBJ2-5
CASSPHGTSGAYQETQYF
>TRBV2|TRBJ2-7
CASNDDNLDEQYF
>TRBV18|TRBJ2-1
CASSPGGYNEQFF
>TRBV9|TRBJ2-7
CASSGGLGAGAYEQYF
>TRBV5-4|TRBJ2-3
CASSYRGADTQYF
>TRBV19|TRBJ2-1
CASIPTRGTYNEQFF
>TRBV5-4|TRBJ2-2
CASSLPSGGAGTGELFF
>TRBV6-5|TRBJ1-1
CASSGRGQENTEAFF
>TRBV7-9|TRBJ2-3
CASSFTRQADTQYF
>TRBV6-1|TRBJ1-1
CASSEQGSVNTEAFF
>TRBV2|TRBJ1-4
CASSETGGPNEKLFF
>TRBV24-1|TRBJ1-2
CATSEATGTTRYGYTF
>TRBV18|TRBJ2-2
CASSPGNTGELFF
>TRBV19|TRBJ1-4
CASGFWGGDEKLFF
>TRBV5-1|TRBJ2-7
CASSLEGLADTYEQYF